This T cell receptor (beta chain) was sequenced during a study of vaccination and CD4 T cells after COVID-19. An Oncomine TCR Beta short-read assay was used to sequence the DNA from cultured CD4+ T cells. TCRdb itself ran the PCR reads through MiXCR, one entry per CDR3 protein. This sample has about 23,000 distinct CDR3 sequences, with under 45% found just once. A few counts support this clonotype. Antigen: not known. Germline V CDR1 and CDR2: SGHVS, FQNEAQ. Trimming cost V 2 bases and J 5 bases; bases outside gene matches: 8. The CDR3 sequence is 16 residues long. Specified treatment: 10-day PBMC culture with coronavirus spike peptide pools or control peptides (ViraFEST assay). Days 3 and 7 saw half the medium swapped for fresh IL-2 medium.

The receptor's source is a human donor who received a COVID-19 vaccine. Sequencing used CD4+ T cells from blood, cultured in vitro, obtained before SARS-CoV-2 vaccination. This sequence joins TRBV7-8 and TRBJ1-2, with 10 bases fitting TRBD1. The CDR3 nucleotides are TGTGCCAGCAGCTTATTGGGGACAGGGGAGATATATGGCTACACCTTC. This translates into CASSLLGTGEIYGYTF. The whole variable domain, filled in from reference TRBV7-8 and TRBJ1-2, reads GAGVSQSPRYKVAKRGQDVALRCDPISGHVSLFWYQQALGQGPEFLTYFQNEAQLDKSGLPSDRFFAERPEGSVSTLKIQRTQQEDSAVYLCASSLLGTGEIYGYTFGSGTRLTVV.